The rows below give T cell receptor beta chains drawn from one sample of a study of T cell responses to AZD1222 COVID-19 vaccine. TCRdb's copy holds only in-frame clones and misses some; the assay was immunoSEQ multiplex PCR. Of 150,000 to 200,000 clones listed, over 80% are singletons. This specimen consisted of peripheral blood, obtained on day 0 of AZD1222 vaccination. The receptors were sampled from an adult in good health. The CDR3 runs from the conserved cysteine through the conserved F or W. Fields, in order: clone size, V gene, D gene, J gene, CDR3 DNA, CDR3 protein. A D gene is named only where the DNA matches it firmly. Clone size is shown for a subset of rows, as once, few, many or a class of expanded clone.

clone_size: NA
v_call: TRBV6-5
d_call: TRBD1
j_call: TRBJ1-6
cdr3_nt: TGTGCCAGCACCTTGACAGGGGGCCTTGATTCACCCCTCCACTTT
cdr3_aa: CASTLTGGLDSPLHF

clone_size: few
v_call: TRBV6-4
d_call: NA
j_call: TRBJ1-1
cdr3_nt: TGTGCCAGCAGTGCCTCGGACACGACTGAAGCTTTCTTT
cdr3_aa: CASSASDTTEAFF

clone_size: NA
v_call: TRBV5-8
d_call: NA
j_call: TRBJ2-4
cdr3_nt: TGTGCCAGCAGCTTGAACATTCAGTACTTC
cdr3_aa: CASSLNIQYF

clone_size: NA
v_call: TRBV7-2
d_call: TRBD2
j_call: TRBJ2-3
cdr3_nt: TGTGCCAGCAGCTTAGGTAGGACTAGCGGGGGCCGCAATACGCAGTATTTT
cdr3_aa: CASSLGRTSGGRNTQYF

clone_size: NA
v_call: TRBV19
d_call: NA
j_call: TRBJ1-2
cdr3_nt: TGTGCCAGTAGTCCCGAAGTCCGGGGTGCATATGGCTACACCTTC
cdr3_aa: CASSPEVRGAYGYTF

clone_size: once
v_call: TRBV11-2
d_call: NA
j_call: TRBJ2-2
cdr3_nt: TGTGCCAGCAGCTTACACACCGGGGAGCTGTTTTTT
cdr3_aa: CASSLHTGELFF

clone_size: NA
v_call: TRBV4-1
d_call: NA
j_call: TRBJ2-2
cdr3_nt: TGCGCCAGCAGCCAAGGGGGCGGCACCGGGGAGCTGTTTTTT
cdr3_aa: CASSQGGGTGELFF

clone_size: once
v_call: TRBV3-1/TRBV3-2
d_call: NA
j_call: TRBJ1-2
cdr3_nt: TGTGCCAGCAGCCAAGAAGGCGTTAGGGGCTATGGCTACACCTTC
cdr3_aa: CASSQEGVRGYGYTF

clone_size: NA
v_call: TRBV13
d_call: NA
j_call: TRBJ2-3
cdr3_nt: TGTGCCAGCAGCTTAGGGACCAACTTGGATACGCAGTATTTT
cdr3_aa: CASSLGTNLDTQYF

clone_size: NA
v_call: TRBV24-1
d_call: NA
j_call: TRBJ1-5
cdr3_nt: TGTGCCACCAGTGATTCAGGTCGACATAGCAATCAGCCCCAGCATTTT
cdr3_aa: CATSDSGRHSNQPQHF

clone_size: NA
v_call: TRBV5-1
d_call: NA
j_call: TRBJ1-1
cdr3_nt: TGCGCCAGCAGCCCGGGGATGTCTGAAGCTTTCTTT
cdr3_aa: CASSPGMSEAFF

clone_size: once
v_call: TRBV14
d_call: TRBD2
j_call: TRBJ2-1
cdr3_nt: TGTGCCAGCAGCCAAGGACTAGCGGGGAACAATGAGCAGTTCTTC
cdr3_aa: CASSQGLAGNNEQFF

clone_size: once
v_call: TRBV18
d_call: NA
j_call: TRBJ1-2
cdr3_nt: TGTGCCAGCTCACCCTTCGAAGTTAACTATGGCTACACCTTC
cdr3_aa: CASSPFEVNYGYTF

clone_size: NA
v_call: TRBV4-1
d_call: TRBD2
j_call: TRBJ2-1
cdr3_nt: TGCGCCAGCAGCCAAGAGTTGAGAGCGGGGGGGCTTGAGCAGTTCTTC
cdr3_aa: CASSQELRAGGLEQFF

clone_size: NA
v_call: TRBV6-5
d_call: TRBD2
j_call: TRBJ2-1
cdr3_nt: TGTGCCAGCAGCCCGACGGGACTAGCGGCCAATGAGCAGTTCTTC
cdr3_aa: CASSPTGLAANEQFF

clone_size: NA
v_call: TRBV3-1/TRBV3-2
d_call: TRBD1
j_call: TRBJ1-6
cdr3_nt: TGTGCCAGCAGCCAAGTACAGGGGGGTAATTCACCCCTCCACTTT
cdr3_aa: CASSQVQGGNSPLHF

clone_size: once
v_call: TRBV29-1
d_call: NA
j_call: TRBJ1-5
cdr3_nt: TGCAGCGCCCAGAGCCGGGCCGGGCAGCCCCAGCATTTT
cdr3_aa: CSAQSRAGQPQHF

clone_size: once
v_call: TRBV11-2
d_call: NA
j_call: TRBJ1-1
cdr3_nt: TGTGCCAGCAGCTTAGTGGGTAGGAACACTGAAGCTTTCTTT
cdr3_aa: CASSLVGRNTEAFF

clone_size: NA
v_call: TRBV6-2/TRBV6-3
d_call: TRBD2
j_call: TRBJ2-5
cdr3_nt: TGTGCCAGCAGTTACTCGGGAACTAGCGGGATCCAAGAGACCCAGTACTTC
cdr3_aa: CASSYSGTSGIQETQYF

clone_size: NA
v_call: TRBV6-1
d_call: NA
j_call: TRBJ1-6
cdr3_nt: TGTGCCAGCAGTGAAGTGGGCAGGGCTAATTCACCCCTCCACTTT
cdr3_aa: CASSEVGRANSPLHF

clone_size: NA
v_call: TRBV13
d_call: NA
j_call: TRBJ1-1
cdr3_nt: TGTGCCAGCAGCCCCTCCCCAGTGTTGAACACTGAAGCTTTCTTT
cdr3_aa: CASSPSPVLNTEAFF

clone_size: NA
v_call: TRBV11-2
d_call: NA
j_call: TRBJ2-5
cdr3_nt: TGTGCCAGCAGCTTAACGGGAGTCGGGGAGACCCAGTACTTC
cdr3_aa: CASSLTGVGETQYF

clone_size: NA
v_call: TRBV7-2
d_call: NA
j_call: TRBJ1-1
cdr3_nt: TGTGCCAGCAGCGGGGGCATGAACACTGAAGCTTTCTTT
cdr3_aa: CASSGGMNTEAFF

clone_size: NA
v_call: TRBV19
d_call: NA
j_call: TRBJ2-1
cdr3_nt: TGTGCCACTACGACTTACAATGAGCAGTTCTTC
cdr3_aa: CATTTYNEQFF

clone_size: NA
v_call: TRBV6-4
d_call: NA
j_call: TRBJ2-1
cdr3_nt: TGTGCCAGCAGTGACTTACAGGGTCGGCATGAGCAGTTCTTC
cdr3_aa: CASSDLQGRHEQFF

clone_size: NA
v_call: TRBV18
d_call: NA
j_call: TRBJ1-1
cdr3_nt: TGTGCCAGCTCACCGCCCCCTTTGAACACTGAAGCTTTCTTT
cdr3_aa: CASSPPPLNTEAFF

clone_size: NA
v_call: TRBV7-9
d_call: NA
j_call: TRBJ1-4
cdr3_nt: TGTGCCAGCAGCTTAGACGGTGCGCTGGGCACTAATGAAAAACTGTTTTTT
cdr3_aa: CASSLDGALGTNEKLFF

clone_size: NA
v_call: TRBV29-1
d_call: NA
j_call: TRBJ1-1
cdr3_nt: TGCAGCGGGCAGGGGCAGGAGAACACTGAAGCTTTCTTT
cdr3_aa: CSGQGQENTEAFF

clone_size: NA
v_call: TRBV6-2/TRBV6-3
d_call: TRBD1
j_call: TRBJ1-5
cdr3_nt: TGTGCCAGCAGTTATCGGGGGACAGGGAATAATCAGCCCCAGCATTTT
cdr3_aa: CASSYRGTGNNQPQHF

clone_size: NA
v_call: TRBV3-1/TRBV3-2
d_call: NA
j_call: TRBJ2-7
cdr3_nt: TGTGCCAGCAGCCAAGGCTACGAGCAGTACTTC
cdr3_aa: CASSQGYEQYF

clone_size: NA
v_call: TRBV19
d_call: NA
j_call: TRBJ1-1
cdr3_nt: TGTGCCAGTACAGGGCAGGTCGTGACTGAAGCTTTCTTT
cdr3_aa: CASTGQVVTEAFF

clone_size: NA
v_call: TRBV30
d_call: TRBD2
j_call: TRBJ2-5
cdr3_nt: TGTGCCGCCGTGAAACTAGCGAGGGAGACCCAGTACTTC
cdr3_aa: CAAVKLARETQYF

clone_size: NA
v_call: TRBV6-1
d_call: TRBD1
j_call: TRBJ1-2
cdr3_nt: TGTGCCAGCAGTGAAAGGGGGCCGGAGAGCTATGGCTACACCTTC
cdr3_aa: CASSERGPESYGYTF

clone_size: once
v_call: TRBV7-6
d_call: NA
j_call: TRBJ2-1
cdr3_nt: TGTGCCAGCAGCCTAGCCCACGGGGAGTACAATGAGCAGTTCTTC
cdr3_aa: CASSLAHGEYNEQFF

clone_size: NA
v_call: TRBV6-1
d_call: NA
j_call: TRBJ1-1
cdr3_nt: TGTGCCAGCAGTGAATTGAGGGTCGATAGCACTGAAGCTTTCTTT
cdr3_aa: CASSELRVDSTEAFF

clone_size: NA
v_call: TRBV9
d_call: NA
j_call: TRBJ2-1
cdr3_nt: TGTGCCAGCAGCCACACTGGAGGGCGGAATGAGCAGTTCTTC
cdr3_aa: CASSHTGGRNEQFF

clone_size: once
v_call: TRBV7-6
d_call: TRBD1
j_call: TRBJ1-5
cdr3_nt: TGTGCCAGCAGCTCGGGACAGGGAATGTTGCCCCAGCATTTT
cdr3_aa: CASSSGQGMLPQHF

clone_size: few
v_call: TRBV6-1
d_call: NA
j_call: TRBJ1-2
cdr3_nt: TGTGCCAGCAGTGAAGCGGTAGATCCCCCTGGCTACACCTTC
cdr3_aa: CASSEAVDPPGYTF

clone_size: NA
v_call: TRBV5-4
d_call: NA
j_call: TRBJ1-2
cdr3_nt: TGTGCCAGCAGCAAGGAGACAGCCAGGGCTGGCTACACCTTC
cdr3_aa: CASSKETARAGYTF

clone_size: NA
v_call: TRBV20-1
d_call: NA
j_call: TRBJ1-2
cdr3_nt: TGCAGTGCTAGGACGATTTATGGCTACACCTTC
cdr3_aa: CSARTIYGYTF

clone_size: NA
v_call: TRBV14
d_call: TRBD1
j_call: TRBJ1-2
cdr3_nt: TGTGCCAGCAGCCAGCGGACAGGGGGCTTGGAGGGCTACACCTTC
cdr3_aa: CASSQRTGGLEGYTF

clone_size: NA
v_call: TRBV6-2/TRBV6-3
d_call: NA
j_call: TRBJ1-1
cdr3_nt: TGTGCCAGCAGTTACGGGGCTGAAGCTTTCTTT
cdr3_aa: CASSYGAEAFF

clone_size: NA
v_call: TRBV27
d_call: NA
j_call: TRBJ1-4
cdr3_nt: TGTGCCAGCAGTTTTCGGAAACGGGACCCCTACGAAAAACTGTTTTTT
cdr3_aa: CASSFRKRDPYEKLFF

clone_size: NA
v_call: TRBV6-6
d_call: NA
j_call: TRBJ1-2
cdr3_nt: TGTGCCAGCAGACTTCCCGGGAGGGGCTATGGCTACACCTTC
cdr3_aa: CASRLPGRGYGYTF

clone_size: once
v_call: TRBV7-9
d_call: NA
j_call: TRBJ2-1
cdr3_nt: TGTGCCAGCACCCGTGGCTCCTACAATGAGCAGTTCTTC
cdr3_aa: CASTRGSYNEQFF